The sequence of this T cell receptor beta chain was determined in a study of control samples from healthy donors and cancer patients. TCRdb keeps only in-frame clones here, not all; method: immunoSEQ multiplex PCR. Among tens of thousands of clones listed, about 85% were seen once. CDR1 is SGHTA and CDR2 is FQGNSA in the germline V gene. The CDR3 covers 15 residues. V lost 10 bases and J lost 1, with 17 bases in between. This TCR was recovered from a woman in her 70s in good health. This chain joins TRBV7-2 and TRBJ2-1; D may be TRBD2 (6 bases). Sequencing was done on a sample of blood. CDR3 amino acids: CAISGGPRSYNEQFF. The CDR3 nucleotides are TGTGCCATAAGCGGAGGGCCGCGGTCCTACAATGAGCAGTTCTTC. The full variable domain, in which reference TRBV7-2 and TRBJ2-1 provide the parts outside the CDR3, is GAGVSQSPSNKVTEKGKDVELRCDPISGHTALYWYRQSLGQGLEFLIYFQGNSAPDKSGLPSDRFSAERTGGSVSTLTIQRTQQEDSAVYLCAISGGPRSYNEQFFGPGTRLTVL.